This T cell receptor beta chain derives from a study of T-cell memory formation after mild COVID-19. At the level of the study: TCR clusters were mostly donor specific.

A word on this clonotype: Its antigen remains unidentified.

The CDR3 runs to 16 residues. With 4 bases clipped from V and 10 bases from J, the junction kept 15 bases outside the gene matches. Germline CDR1 KGHDR, CDR2 SFDVKD. Using constant-segment primers, 5'RACE produced TCR alpha and TCR beta cDNA libraries carrying sample barcodes and UMIs. TCRdb passed the 5' RACE reads through MiXCR, listing each CDR3 protein once. Of 100,000 to 150,000 distinct CDR3 sequences in the sample, roughly 6% were seen once. General study findings and limits: Cross-reactive memory appears to have joined, as suggested by some responding clones showing up in pre-infection memory. Later expanders leaned CD4+, whereas clones that contracted between day 15 and 85 were balanced CD4/CD8.

This chain connects TRBV24-1 to TRBJ1-1; 9 nucleotides line up with TRBD1. Sequenced sample: PBMCs or a T cell subset sorted from them (not recorded which). This sequence was found in an adult woman who had mild COVID-19 (a few samples of this study predate the infection). Cell type and time point are not known. CDR3 bases: TGTGCCACCAGTGAAGCGACAGGGGGGTCGGTGAGCGGAGCTTTCTTT. Encoded protein: CATSEATGGSVSGAFF.